This T cell receptor (beta chain) comes out of a study of OX40 agonist ivuxolimab in advanced cancers. About the research overall: Partial responses were recorded for three patients, including one with hepatocellular carcinoma and two with cutaneous melanoma.

Study conclusions and caveats: Averaging showed that CD8+ T cells had more expanded clones than CD4+ did.

This clone was seen only once. As yet, its antigen is unknown. V dropped 6 bases and J dropped 2 bases, with 9 bases sitting between them. The CDR3 has 12 amino acids. CDR1 is SQVTM and CDR2 is ANQGSEA in the germline V gene. Repertoires were generated with immunoSEQ multiplex PCR, while TCRdb's copy carries only in-frame clones and drops some. The sample yields over 60,000 clones, roughly 80% seen once. The V call is TRBV29-1, the J call TRBJ2-3, with D unclear. This clonotype originated in an adult with an advanced solid tumor such as melanoma, head and neck, liver or kidney cancer. The material was CD4+ or CD8+ T cells sorted from blood, obtained in a trial of the OX40 agonist ivuxolimab. CDR3 in amino acids: CSVDWTTDTQYF. CDR3 coding DNA: TGCAGCGTCGATTGGACCACAGATACGCAGTATTTT.